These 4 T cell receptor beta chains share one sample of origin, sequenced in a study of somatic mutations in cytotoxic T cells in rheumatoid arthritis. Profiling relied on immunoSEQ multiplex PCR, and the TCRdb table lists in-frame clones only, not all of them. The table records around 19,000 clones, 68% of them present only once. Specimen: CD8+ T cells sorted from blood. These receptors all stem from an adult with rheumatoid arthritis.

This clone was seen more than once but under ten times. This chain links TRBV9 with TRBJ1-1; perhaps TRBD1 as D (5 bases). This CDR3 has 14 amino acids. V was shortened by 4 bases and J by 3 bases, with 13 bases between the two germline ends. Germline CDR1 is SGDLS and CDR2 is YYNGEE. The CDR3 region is CASSTSGGDTEAFF. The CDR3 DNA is TGTGCCAGCAGCACCAGCGGGGGAGACACTGAAGCTTTCTTT.

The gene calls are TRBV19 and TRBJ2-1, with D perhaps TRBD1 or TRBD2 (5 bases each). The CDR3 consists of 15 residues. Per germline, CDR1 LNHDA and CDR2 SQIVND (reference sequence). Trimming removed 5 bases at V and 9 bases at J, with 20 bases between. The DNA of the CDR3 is TGTGCCAGTAGTCCCCGGGACGGAGGAGACACTGAGCAGTTCTTC. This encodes CASSPRDGGDTEQFF.

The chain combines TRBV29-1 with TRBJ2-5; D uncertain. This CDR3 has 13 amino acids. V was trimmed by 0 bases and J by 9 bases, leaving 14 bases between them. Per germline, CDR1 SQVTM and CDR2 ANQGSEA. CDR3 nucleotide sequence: TGCAGCGTTGAAGATGTAACTGCGTGGGCCCAGTACTTC. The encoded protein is CSVEDVTAWAQYF.

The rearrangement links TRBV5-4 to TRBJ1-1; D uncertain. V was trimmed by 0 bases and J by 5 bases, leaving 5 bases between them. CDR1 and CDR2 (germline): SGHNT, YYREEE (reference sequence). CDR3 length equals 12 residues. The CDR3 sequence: CASSLGVTEAFF. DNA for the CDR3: TGTGCCAGCAGCTTGGGGGTGACTGAAGCTTTCTTT.